Presented here are 27 T cell receptor beta chains from one specimen sequenced in a study of CD8 T cells in ankylosing spondylitis. Via MiXCR, TCRdb re-called the 5' RACE reads, giving one row per CDR3 protein. Of about 200,000 distinct CDR3 sequences in the sample, 25% to 30% were seen once. Source material: blood, either unsorted or a sorted T cell fraction (not recorded which). The source of these receptors is a male donor with ankylosing spondylitis or in good health (not recorded which).

This clonotype was counted at least ten times. The chain uses TRBV20-1 and TRBJ2-1, with D hard to call. The CDR3 runs 10 residues. Germline CDR1 reads DFQATT; CDR2 reads SNEGSKA (reference sequence). V was pared by 6 bases and J by 7 bases, with 7 bases between. The CDR3 DNA is TGCAGTGCGCGTGAGAATGAGCAGTTCTTC. Its protein is CSARENEQFF.

Many counts were recorded for this clonotype. This sequence joins TRBV7-9 and TRBJ1-1, with D possibly matching TRBD1 (5 bases). Germline V lookup: CDR1 SEHNR, CDR2 FQNEAQ (reference sequence). CDR3 length: 10 residues. V shed 5 bases and J shed 11 bases, with 9 bases lying between them. Here the CDR3 DNA reads TGTGCCAGCAGCCTGGAGGGGGCTTTCTTT. Its protein is CASSLEGAFF.

The chain carries TRBV29-1 and TRBJ1-1; D not resolved. This CDR3 comprises 13 residues. V was trimmed by 7 bases and J by 1 base, leaving 13 bases between them. The germline V gene encodes CDR1 SQVTM and CDR2 ANQGSEA. The CDR3 nucleotides are TGCAGCGCCAGGACTTCCCGGAACACTGAAGCTTTCTTT. As protein: CSARTSRNTEAFF.

This clonotype turned up a few times. V usage is TRBV29-1 and J usage is TRBJ1-4, with TRBD1 matching 7 bases. The V gene end was trimmed by 6 bases and the J gene end by 1 base; junction bases not matched to a gene: 2. CDR3 length equals 13 residues. CDR1 is SQVTM and CDR2 is ANQGSEA in the germline V gene. The CDR3 DNA follows: TGCAGCGTCCACAGGGGAACTAATGAAAAACTGTTTTTT. It yields the protein CSVHRGTNEKLFF.

This clonotype appeared a few times. The chain has TRBV10-3 and TRBJ2-3; maybe TRBD2 (5 bases). Germline V gene lookup returns CDR1 ENHRY and CDR2 SYGVKD. The V end was cut by 4 bases, the J end by 3 bases, with 14 bases between. This CDR3 has 15 residues. Written as DNA, the CDR3 is TGTGCCATCAGTGTAGGAAGTAGAGGGACAGATACGCAGTATTTT. Translation: CAISVGSRGTDTQYF.

Worth noting for this clonotype: Just one base apart from a much larger clone, this may be a read error. The chain joins TRBV5-1 to TRBJ2-7; D is uncertain. This CDR3 region has 15 residues. Trimming shortened V by 1 base and J by 0 bases, and 11 bases separated the two germline ends. Germline V lookup: CDR1 SGHRS, CDR2 YFSETQ. In nucleotides, the CDR3 is TGCGCCAGCAGCTTGAGTGCGGAACCCTCCTACGAGCAGTACTTC. Translating gives CASSLSAEPSYEQYF.

This clonotype was counted many times. This rearrangement joins TRBV20-1 to TRBJ2-2, with 11 bases lining up with TRBD1. After removal of 6 bases from V and 4 bases from J, the junction contained 4 bases not matched to a gene. CDR1 is DFQATT and CDR2 is SNEGSKA in the germline V gene (reference sequence). This CDR3 region has 14 residues. In DNA form, the CDR3 reads TGCAGTGCAAGGGACAGGGGGAGCACCGGGGAGCTGTTTTTT. Translated, it gives CSARDRGSTGELFF.

This clonotype was counted between two and nine times. The chain uses TRBV12-3 or TRBV12-4 and TRBJ2-7; D remains unclear. The CDR3 loop spans 14 amino acids. Trimming removed 2 bases from V and 2 bases from J, with 10 bases in between. The CDR3 DNA is TGTGCCAGCAGTTTAACCCCGCTCCCCTACGAGCAGTACTTC. It specifies CASSLTPLPYEQYF.

CDR3 sequence (DNA): TGTGCCAGCAGCCATGGGGGAGCGGGCGGCTACACCTTC. Translated: CASSHGGAGGYTF. The chain has TRBV3-1 and TRBJ1-2; possible D gene TRBD1, 5 bases. This CDR3 is built from 13 residues. V was trimmed by 3 bases and J by 8 bases, leaving 13 bases between them. CDR1 LGHDT and CDR2 YNNKEL come from the germline V gene (reference sequence).

This clonotype was detected many times. This chain joins TRBV12-3 or TRBV12-4 and TRBJ2-3, with a tentative D call TRBD2 (6 bases). The CDR3 has 14 residues. The V gene lost 2 bases and the J gene lost 6 bases, with 12 bases spanning the gap. CDR3 nucleotides: TGTGCCAGCAGTTTATCTAGCGCTCTGGATACGCAGTATTTT. Its translation is CASSLSSALDTQYF.

The sample holds many counts of this clonotype. The chain uses TRBV7-9 and TRBJ2-3, with D possibly TRBD2 on 6 matching bases. Trimming removed 6 bases from V and 2 bases from J, with 9 bases in between. The CDR3 runs 13 residues. Looked up from germline, CDR1 is SEHNR and CDR2 is FQNEAQ (reference sequence). CDR3 residues: CASRRDSTDTQYF. CDR3 nucleotide sequence: TGTGCCAGCAGGCGGGACTCCACAGATACGCAGTATTTT.

This clonotype has a count of ten or more. CDR3 protein: CASSLGYGQMNTEAFF. The CDR3 DNA follows: TGCGCCAGCAGCTTGGGATATGGCCAGATGAACACTGAAGCTTTCTTT. The rearrangement links TRBV5-1 to TRBJ1-1; D remains ambiguous. The germline CDR1 and CDR2 sequences are SGHRS and YFSETQ. V was shortened by 0 bases and J by 0 bases, with 12 bases between the two germline ends. This CDR3 region has 16 residues. The complete variable domain, with remaining parts taken from reference TRBV5-1 and TRBJ1-1, reads KAGVTQTPRYLIKTRGQQVTLSCSPISGHRSVSWYQQTPGQGLQFLFEYFSETQRNKGNFPGRFSGRQFSNSRSEMNVSTLELGDSALYLCASSLGYGQMNTEAFFGQGTRLTVV.

Only a few counts were recorded for this clonotype. The chain couples TRBV12-3 or TRBV12-4 to TRBJ2-2; 8 bases match TRBD2. V was pared by 2 bases and J by 5 bases, with 4 bases of the junction left unmatched. The CDR3 extends over 15 amino acids. CDR3: CASSLSLAGTGELFF. The CDR3 DNA is TGTGCCAGCAGTTTAAGCCTAGCGGGTACCGGGGAGCTGTTTTTT.

This clonotype was seen a handful of times. The rearrangement uses TRBV6-5 and TRBJ2-5; D might be TRBD1 (6 bases). The V gene lost 0 bases and the J gene lost 2 bases, with 13 bases spanning the gap. Per germline, CDR1 MNHEY and CDR2 SVGAGI. The CDR3 extends over 16 amino acids. The DNA of the CDR3 is TGTGCCAGCAGTTACTCGATGGGGCAGGGGCAAGAGACCCAGTACTTC. It yields the protein CASSYSMGQGQETQYF.

This clonotype was recorded at least ten times. This chain uses TRBV4-1 with TRBJ1-5, with 7 nucleotides matching TRBD1. The V gene's germline CDR1 is MGHRA and CDR2 YSYEKL. Trimming cost V 4 bases and J 6 bases; bases outside gene matches: 12. This CDR3 has 16 residues. The CDR3 loop reads CASSRGGGGGGQPQHF. The CDR3 DNA sequence: TGCGCCAGCAGCCGAGGGGGAGGGGGCGGCGGTCAGCCCCAGCATTTT.

In its sample, this clonotype was seen many times. The chain carries TRBV5-1 and TRBJ1-3; D unresolved. V lost 3 bases, J lost 0 bases, and 13 bases lay in between. CDR1 is SGHRS and CDR2 is YFSETQ in the germline V gene. The CDR3 totals 16 residues. CDR3: CASSSDNGLSGNTIYF. The CDR3 nucleotides read TGCGCCAGCAGCTCGGATAATGGACTCTCTGGAAACACCATATATTTT.

This clonotype came up once. The rearrangement uses TRBV20-1 and TRBJ2-1, with a tentative D call TRBD2 (6 bases). The V end was cut by 3 bases, the J end by 2 bases, with 14 bases between. The CDR3 has 15 amino acids. Germline CDR1 is DFQATT and CDR2 is SNEGSKA (reference sequence). CDR3 in amino acids: CSASFGSGTYNEQFF. The DNA for the CDR3 is TGCAGTGCTAGTTTCGGGAGCGGCACCTACAATGAGCAGTTCTTC.

This rearrangement joins TRBV9 to TRBJ2-5; D possibly uses TRBD1 or TRBD2 (6 bases each). V was cut by 0 bases and J by 2 bases, with 23 bases left in between. The CDR3 spans 19 residues. Germline V gene lookup returns CDR1 SGDLS and CDR2 YYNGEE. This CDR3 is CASSVVTGARDFGQETQYF. The DNA of the CDR3 is TGTGCCAGCAGCGTAGTAACGGGGGCCAGGGATTTTGGACAAGAGACCCAGTACTTC.

This clonotype was recorded at least ten times. The chain carries TRBV2 and TRBJ2-2, with no clear D. The CDR3 length is 13 residues. V was cut by 7 bases and J by 2 bases, with 8 bases left in between. Germline CDR1 is SNHLY and CDR2 is FYNNEI. CDR3: CASTGSNTGELFF. The CDR3 nucleotides are TGTGCCAGCACGGGCAGTAACACCGGGGAGCTGTTTTTT.

This clonotype was counted many times. This sequence joins TRBV29-1 and TRBJ2-4, with no clear D. Trimming shortened V by 2 bases and J by 9 bases, and 14 bases separated the two germline ends. This CDR3 comprises 13 residues. The V gene's germline CDR1 is SQVTM and CDR2 ANQGSEA. CDR3 loop: CSVETAPNPIQYF. The CDR3 DNA sequence: TGCAGCGTTGAAACGGCACCCAACCCCATTCAGTACTTC. Full variable domain (outside the CDR3, taken from reference TRBV29-1 and TRBJ2-4): SAVISQKPSRDICQRGTSLTIQCQVDSQVTMMFWYRQQPGQSLTLIATANQGSEATYESGFVIDKFPISRPNLTFSTLTVSNMSPEDSSIYLCSVETAPNPIQYFGAGTRLSVL.

The rearrangement uses TRBV12-3 or TRBV12-4 and TRBJ2-4; D call uncertain. Between the trimmed V and J ends, which lost 6 bases and 5 bases, there was a span of 8 bases. This CDR3 contains 12 residues. The DNA of the CDR3 is TGTGCCAGCAGGCCTGGTGAAAACATTCAGTACTTC. Amino acids: CASRPGENIQYF.

This clonotype was seen a few times. The chain couples TRBV5-1 to TRBJ2-1; 7 nucleotides match TRBD1. Germline V lookup: CDR1 SGHRS, CDR2 YFSETQ. With V trimmed by 1 base and J by 0 bases, 7 bases remained unmatched. This CDR3 comprises 17 residues. The CDR3 loop is CASSLIVTGSSYNEQFF. As DNA, the CDR3 is TGCGCCAGCAGCTTGATTGTGACAGGGAGCTCCTACAATGAGCAGTTCTTC. The full variable domain, its missing parts supplied by reference TRBV5-1 and TRBJ2-1, is KAGVTQTPRYLIKTRGQQVTLSCSPISGHRSVSWYQQTPGQGLQFLFEYFSETQRNKGNFPGRFSGRQFSNSRSEMNVSTLELGDSALYLCASSLIVTGSSYNEQFFGPGTRLTVL.

This clonotype has only a few counts. The chain carries TRBV11-2 and TRBJ2-1; perhaps TRBD2 as D (6 bases). This CDR3 contains 18 residues. Trimming shortened V by 2 bases and J by 4 bases, and 21 bases separated the two germline ends. Per germline, CDR1 SGHAT and CDR2 FQNNGV. In nucleotides, the CDR3 is TGTGCCAGCAGCTTATACTTCGTGGGAGGACTTGCTTACAATGAGCAGTTCTTC. It encodes CASSLYFVGGLAYNEQFF.

In this sample, this clonotype turned up many times. The chain couples TRBV18 to TRBJ1-5, with 8 bases that match TRBD1. After removal of 6 bases from V and 6 bases from J, the junction contained 7 bases not matched to a gene. There are 14 residues in the CDR3. The V gene's germline CDR1 is KGHSH and CDR2 LQKENI. In DNA form, the CDR3 reads TGTGCCAGCTCTACAGGGGGGGTTCGTCAGCCCCAGCATTTT. Its protein is CASSTGGVRQPQHF.

In this sample, this clonotype turned up a few times. CDR3 residues: CSARVGHPNTEAFF. CDR3 nucleotides: TGCAGTGCTAGGGTGGGACACCCAAACACTGAAGCTTTCTTT. The chain joins TRBV20-1 to TRBJ1-1, with a tentative D call TRBD1 (6 bases). Germline lookup yields CDR1 DFQATT and CDR2 SNEGSKA (reference sequence). Trimming took off 3 bases at V and 2 bases at J, with 13 bases between the two ends. This CDR3 spans 14 amino acids.

This clonotype appeared many times. V and J are TRBV12-3 or TRBV12-4 and TRBJ1-5, with 8 bases matching TRBD1. With 5 bases clipped from V and 4 bases from J, the junction kept 1 base outside the gene matches. The CDR3 covers 13 residues. The chain's CDR3 is CASSTGGNQPQHF. Here the CDR3 DNA reads TGTGCCAGCAGTACAGGGGGAAATCAGCCCCAGCATTTT.

In its sample, this clonotype was seen a few times. V gene TRBV6-5 combines with J gene TRBJ2-4; 10 positions agree with TRBD1. CDR3 length: 16 amino acids. CDR1 is MNHEY and CDR2 is SVGAGI in the germline V gene. V shed 2 bases, J shed 5 bases, and the junction held 6 bases outside the gene matches. In DNA, the CDR3 is TGTGCCAGCAGTTACCCGACAGGGGGCGGCCAAAACATTCAGTACTTC. Protein product: CASSYPTGGGQNIQYF.